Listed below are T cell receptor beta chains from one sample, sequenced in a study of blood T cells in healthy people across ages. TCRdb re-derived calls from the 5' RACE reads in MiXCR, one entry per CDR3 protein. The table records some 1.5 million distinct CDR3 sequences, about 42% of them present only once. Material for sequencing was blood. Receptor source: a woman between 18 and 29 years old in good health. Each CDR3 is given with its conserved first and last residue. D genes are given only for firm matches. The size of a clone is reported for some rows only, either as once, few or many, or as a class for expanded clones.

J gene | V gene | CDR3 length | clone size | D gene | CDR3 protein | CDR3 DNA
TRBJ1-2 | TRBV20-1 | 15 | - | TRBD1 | CSARDRGRFNYGYTF | TGCAGTGCTAGGGACAGGGGGAGGTTCAACTATGGCTACACCTTC
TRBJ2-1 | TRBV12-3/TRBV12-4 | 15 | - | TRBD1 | CASSRDRMIYNEQFF | TGTGCCAGCAGTCGGGACAGGATGATATACAATGAGCAGTTCTTC
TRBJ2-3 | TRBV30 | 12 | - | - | CACELATDTQYF | TGTGCCTGCGAACTAGCAACAGATACGCAGTATTTT
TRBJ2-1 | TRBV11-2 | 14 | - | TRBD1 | CASSVQTGEYEQFF | TGTGCCAGCAGCGTTCAGACAGGGGAGTATGAGCAGTTCTTC
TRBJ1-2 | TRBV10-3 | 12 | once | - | CAISGEVYGYTF | TGTGCCATCAGTGGGGAGGTGTATGGCTACACCTTC
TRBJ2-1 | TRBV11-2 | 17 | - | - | CASSLSIWISENNEQFF | TGTGCCAGCAGCCTAAGTATTTGGATTAGCGAGAACAATGAGCAGTTCTTC
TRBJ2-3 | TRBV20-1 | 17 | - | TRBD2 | CSDPPSGLAGPTDTQYF | TGCAGTGACCCGCCTTCGGGACTAGCGGGGCCCACAGATACGCAGTATTTT
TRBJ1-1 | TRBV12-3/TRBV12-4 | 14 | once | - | CASSMTVRNTEAFF | TGTGCCAGCAGTATGACAGTGAGAAACACTGAAGCTTTCTTT
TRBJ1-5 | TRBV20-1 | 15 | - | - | CSARSGERGNQPQHF | TGCAGTGCTAGGAGTGGGGAGAGAGGCAATCAGCCCCAGCATTTT
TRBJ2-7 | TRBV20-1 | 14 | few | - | CSARAASHSYEQYF | TGCAGTGCTAGAGCGGCTTCACACTCCTACGAGCAGTACTTC
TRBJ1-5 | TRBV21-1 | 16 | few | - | CASSKPRDVCNQPQHF | TGTGCCAGCAGCAAACCACGGGACGTTTGCAATCAGCCCCAGCATTTT
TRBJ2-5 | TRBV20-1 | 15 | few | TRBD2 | CSARGRLAGKETQYF | TGCAGTGCTAGAGGGCGACTAGCGGGGAAGGAGACCCAGTACTTC
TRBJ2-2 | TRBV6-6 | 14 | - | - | CASSLRARTGELFF | TGTGCCAGCAGTTTAAGGGCTAGAACCGGGGAGCTGTTTTTT
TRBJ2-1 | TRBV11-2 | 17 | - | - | CASSLDQPGEVVDEQFF | TGTGCCAGCAGCTTAGATCAACCAGGGGAAGTGGTCGATGAGCAGTTCTTC
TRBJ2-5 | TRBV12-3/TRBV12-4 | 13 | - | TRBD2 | CASNVPGGEIQYF | TGTGCCAGCAATGTCCCGGGGGGAGAGATCCAGTACTTC
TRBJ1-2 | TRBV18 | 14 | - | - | CASSPGSWDYGYTF | TGTGCCAGCTCACCTGGGAGCTGGGACTATGGCTACACCTTC
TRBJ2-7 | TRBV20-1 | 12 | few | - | CSALGGSHEQYF | TGCAGTGCTCTTGGGGGCAGCCACGAGCAGTACTTC
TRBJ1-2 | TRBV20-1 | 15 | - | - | CSARDLDSGNYGYTF | TGCAGTGCTAGGGATCTTGACTCTGGGAACTATGGCTACACCTTC
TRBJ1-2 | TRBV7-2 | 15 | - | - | CASSLSMGVNYGYTF | TGTGCCAGCAGCTTGAGTATGGGGGTTAACTATGGCTACACCTTC
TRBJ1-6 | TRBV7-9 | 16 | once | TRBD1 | CASSERTGVLNSPLHF | TGTGCCAGCAGCGAGAGAACAGGGGTCCTCAATTCACCCCTCCACTTT
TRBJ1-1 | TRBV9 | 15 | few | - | CASSVARGMNTEAFF | TGTGCCAGCAGCGTAGCTAGGGGTATGAACACTGAAGCTTTCTTT
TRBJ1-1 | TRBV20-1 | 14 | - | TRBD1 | CSARWTGTGAEAFF | TGCAGTGCTAGGTGGACAGGGACGGGCGCTGAAGCTTTCTTT
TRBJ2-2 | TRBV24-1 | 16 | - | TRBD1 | CATSDQPTGHGGELFF | TGTGCCACCAGTGATCAACCGACAGGGCATGGCGGGGAGCTGTTTTTT
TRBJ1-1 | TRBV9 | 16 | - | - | CASSLQPQGVNTEAFF | TGTGCCAGCAGTCTCCAACCTCAAGGGGTGAACACTGAAGCTTTCTTT
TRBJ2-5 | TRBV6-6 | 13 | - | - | CASSFPPSNEQYF | TGTGCCAGCAGTTTTCCTCCCTCCAATGAGCAGTACTTC
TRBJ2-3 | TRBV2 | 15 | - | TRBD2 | CASSKRTGRIDTQYF | TGTGCCAGCAGTAAAAGAACCGGGAGGATAGATACGCAGTATTTT
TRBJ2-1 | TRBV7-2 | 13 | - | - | CASSLAGIREQFF | TGTGCCAGCAGCTTAGCTGGGATAAGGGAGCAGTTCTTC
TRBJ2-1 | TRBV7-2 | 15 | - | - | CASSFRSSSYNERFF | TGTGCCAGCAGCTTTAGGAGTAGCTCCTACAATGAGCGGTTCTTC